A single sample is the source of the 32 T cell receptor beta chains below, sequenced in a study of HIV-infected patients and healthy controls. Whole blood was used without fractionation, so all unsorted peripheral T cells were included. Alpha and beta constant-region primers primed reverse transcription of about 500 ng RNA. Each of the alpha and beta chains got its own library through chain-specific third strand synthesis with indices. TCRdb independently ran MiXCR on the 5' RACE reads; one entry per CDR3 protein. The sample yields 20,000 to 30,000 distinct CDR3 sequences, about 9% seen once. Sequences were obtained from blood. The receptor source for this set is an adult in good health.

The chain employs TRBV5-5 and TRBJ2-1, with unresolved D. This CDR3 has 8 residues. The germline V gene encodes CDR1 SGHKS and CDR2 YYEKEE (reference sequence). Trimming took 6 bases from V and 8 from J, leaving 0 bases between them. CDR3 in amino acids: CASNEQFF. In DNA, the CDR3 is TGTGCCAGCAATGAGCAGTTCTTC.

This clonotype showed up many times. J is TRBJ1-1 and V is TRBV6-6; D is uncertain. The CDR3 has 14 residues. Per the germline V gene, CDR1 is MNHNY and CDR2 is SVGAGI (reference sequence). V lost 0 bases, J lost 5 bases, and 10 bases lay in between. The DNA for the CDR3 is TGTGCCAGCAGTTACTCCATCGACGGTACTGAAGCTTTCTTT. It translates to CASSYSIDGTEAFF.

This clonotype came up many times. The chain couples TRBV5-1 to TRBJ1-1; the match to TRBD1 covers 9 bases. Germline trimming cut 4 bases from V and 6 bases from J; bases unmatched to any gene: 10. The germline gives CDR1 SGHRS, CDR2 YFSETQ. This CDR3 spans 15 amino acids. CDR3 in amino acids: CASSNSRDRVPEAFF. The CDR3 region has the DNA TGCGCCAGCAGCAACTCCCGGGACAGGGTTCCTGAAGCTTTCTTT.

This clonotype was picked up many times. The V call is TRBV2, the J call TRBJ1-5, with 9 positions matching TRBD1. Unmatched junction bases numbered 14, after V lost 9 bases and J lost 5 bases. Germline lookup yields CDR1 SNHLY and CDR2 FYNNEI. The CDR3 consists of 16 residues. The CDR3 DNA follows: TGTGCCAGTTCTCTCAGTAAGGGACAGGGCGATCAGCCCCAGCATTTT. Protein sequence: CASSLSKGQGDQPQHF.

This clonotype was seen at least ten times. The genes are TRBV14 and TRBJ2-5, with 14 bases that match TRBD2. With 4 bases clipped from V and 0 bases from J, the junction kept 7 bases outside the gene matches. The CDR3 has 18 amino acids. CDR1 is SGHDN, CDR2 FVKESK, per germline. This CDR3 reads CASSPGTSGGPYQETQYF. For the CDR3, the DNA is TGTGCCAGCAGCCCCGGGACTAGCGGGGGACCGTACCAAGAGACCCAGTACTTC.

This clonotype was observed at least ten times. J is TRBJ1-5 and V is TRBV10-3; unclear D gene. With 5 bases removed from V and 1 base from J, the gap between germline ends came to 9 bases. CDR1 and CDR2 from the germline V gene are ENHRY and SYGVKD. There are 14 residues in the CDR3. As DNA, the CDR3 is TGTGCCATCAGTCCAGGCGGAAGCAATCAGCCCCAGCATTTT. As protein: CAISPGGSNQPQHF.

The table lists this clonotype with a few counts. The genes are TRBV7-2 and TRBJ2-1; 9 nucleotides match TRBD2. Looked up from germline, CDR1 is SGHTA and CDR2 is FQGNSA. J was trimmed by 9 bases and V by 5 bases; bases with no gene match: 14. The CDR3 sequence is 16 residues long. The CDR3 is CASSLGLAFPRPEQFF. In DNA form, the CDR3 reads TGTGCCAGCAGCCTGGGACTAGCCTTCCCTCGCCCTGAGCAGTTCTTC.

This clonotype was seen many times. The CDR3 loop is CASSPGQSSTDTQYF. Here the CDR3 DNA reads TGTGCCAGCAGTCCGGGACAGTCTAGCACAGATACGCAGTATTTT. The chain recombines TRBV12-3 or TRBV12-4 with TRBJ2-3; 7 bases match TRBD1. The CDR3 has 15 amino acids. After removal of 5 bases from V and 0 bases from J, the junction contained 5 bases not matched to a gene.

The chain combines TRBV20-1 with TRBJ2-1, with TRBD2 matching over 13 bases. Germline CDR1 DFQATT, CDR2 SNEGSKA (reference sequence). The V gene end was trimmed by 4 bases and the J gene end by 9 bases; junction bases not matched to a gene: 12. The CDR3 sequence is 16 residues long. The CDR3 sequence: CSATPSTSGGASEQFF. The CDR3, as DNA: TGCAGTGCTACTCCCTCCACTAGCGGGGGGGCTTCTGAGCAGTTCTTC.

In this sample, this clonotype turned up many times. The gene calls are TRBV5-1 and TRBJ2-3; D is possibly TRBD2 (6 bases). V lost 6 bases and J 2 bases, leaving 16 bases between the germline ends. CDR1 is SGHRS and CDR2 is YFSETQ in the germline V gene. This CDR3 is built from 15 residues. The CDR3 DNA reads TGCGCCAGCAATCCGGAGGGGACGAACACAGATACGCAGTATTTT. It encodes CASNPEGTNTDTQYF.

This clonotype was counted a few times. J is TRBJ2-1 and V is TRBV19, with TRBD2 matching over 7 bases. This CDR3 comprises 14 residues. V gave up 7 bases and J gave up 7 bases; unmatched junction bases: 10. Germline CDR1 is LNHDA and CDR2 is SQIVND (reference sequence). CDR3 amino acids: CASNPGGYINEQFF. The DNA of the CDR3 is TGTGCCAGTAACCCCGGGGGGTATATTAATGAGCAGTTCTTC.

The gene calls are TRBV20-1 and TRBJ1-6; tentative D call: TRBD1 (5 bases). In germline, CDR1 is DFQATT, CDR2 SNEGSKA (reference sequence). V dropped 6 bases and J dropped 4 bases, with 19 bases sitting between them. CDR3 length equals 16 residues. The CDR3 here is CSARTQGAVYNSPLHF. As DNA, the CDR3 is TGCAGTGCCCGGACCCAGGGCGCCGTTTATAATTCACCCCTCCACTTT.

This clonotype was seen many times. The J gene is TRBJ1-5, the V gene TRBV6-5; D call uncertain. This CDR3 has 13 residues. The germline V gene encodes CDR1 MNHEY and CDR2 SVGAGI. Trimming removed 0 bases at V and 7 bases at J, with 7 bases between. The CDR3, as DNA: TGTGCCAGCAGTTACTCGATTGGCCAGCCCCAGCATTTT. Translation gives CASSYSIGQPQHF.

The table lists this clonotype with many counts. The chain employs TRBV15 and TRBJ2-3; 14 positions match TRBD2. CDR3 length: 19 amino acids. After removal of 4 bases from V and 0 bases from J, the junction contained 9 bases not matched to a gene. Germline CDR1 LNHNV, CDR2 YYDKDF (reference sequence). The CDR3 nucleotides are TGTGCCACCAGCACCGACGGGACTAGCGGGGGCCCTAGCACAGATACGCAGTATTTT. This sequence encodes CATSTDGTSGGPSTDTQYF.

This clonotype was counted ten times or more. This sequence joins TRBV7-9 and TRBJ1-1; D is unresolved. The germline CDR1 and CDR2 sequences are SEHNR and FQNEAQ (reference sequence). V was trimmed by 1 base and J by 4 bases, leaving 4 bases between them. CDR3 length: 12 amino acids. In DNA form, the CDR3 reads TGTGCCAGCAGCTTAGTTTCCACTGAAGCTTTCTTT. It translates to CASSLVSTEAFF.

As for this clonotype: A read error may explain this, as a much larger clone is one base away. The V call is TRBV3-1, the J call TRBJ1-2, with D possibly TRBD1 on 5 matching bases. From germline, CDR1 is LGHDT and CDR2 YNNKEL (reference sequence). The CDR3 is made up of 15 amino acids. Trimming removed 5 bases from V and 5 bases from J, with 18 bases in between. The CDR3: CASSVGALGSYGYTF. For the CDR3, the DNA is TGTGCCAGCAGCGTTGGGGCATTGGGAAGTTATGGCTACACCTTC.

This clonotype was found many times. The chain links TRBV2 to TRBJ1-1, with 7 bases identical to TRBD1. V lost 0 bases and J lost 5; bases outside the gene matches: 3. The CDR3 has 14 amino acids. Germline CDR1 and CDR2: SNHLY and FYNNEI. For the CDR3, the DNA is TGTGCCAGCAGTGAAGCTGGACAGGATACTGAAGCTTTCTTT. It specifies CASSEAGQDTEAFF.

This clonotype occurred many times. The V call is TRBV9, the J call TRBJ2-4; 11 bases are a match to TRBD2. There are 18 residues in the CDR3. Germline V gene sequence: CDR1 SGDLS, CDR2 YYNGEE. The ends lost 0 bases at V and 6 bases at J; junction bases unmatched: 11. CDR3 coding DNA: TGTGCCAGCAGCGTAGGTTCTAGCGGGGGGACCTCCGTAAACATTCAGTACTTC. The encoded protein is CASSVGSSGGTSVNIQYF.

This chain uses TRBV5-1 with TRBJ2-7, with TRBD1 matching over 7 bases. The germline gives CDR1 SGHRS, CDR2 YFSETQ. This CDR3 is 16 amino acids long. V gave up 3 bases and J gave up 0 bases; unmatched junction bases: 9. The CDR3 DNA reads TGCGCCAGCAGCTCTTCCGGGGCAGGGGGCTCCTACGAGCAGTACTTC. Protein: CASSSSGAGGSYEQYF.

Many counts were recorded for this clonotype. CDR3 DNA: TGTGCCAGCAGTTCGGCCGGGGAACTGTTTTTT. Translation gives CASSSAGELFF. The chain recombines TRBV12-3 or TRBV12-4 with TRBJ1-4; D not certain. V lost 4 bases and J lost 12, with 9 bases in between. The CDR3 is made up of 11 amino acids.

This clonotype has a count of ten or more. The genes are TRBV11-2 and TRBJ2-5, with D perhaps TRBD1 (6 bases). The V end lost 6 bases, the J end lost 3 bases, and 8 bases lay between the germline ends. The CDR3 is 12 amino acids. The germline CDR1 and CDR2 sequences are SGHAT and FQNNGV. The CDR3 here is CASRRQEETQYF. The CDR3 coding sequence is TGTGCCAGCAGAAGACAGGAAGAGACCCAGTACTTC.

The table lists this clonotype with many counts. This chain uses TRBV7-2 with TRBJ1-1; D is uncertain. CDR3 length: 15 residues. Trimming cost V 5 bases and J 4 bases, with 17 bases left between them. Germline values: CDR1 SGHTA, CDR2 FQGNSA. CDR3 DNA: TGTGCCAGCAGCCCCCAAGTGAACTTGGCCACTGAAGCTTTCTTT. It yields the protein CASSPQVNLATEAFF.

This clonotype was counted many times. This chain links TRBV6-5 with TRBJ2-5, with 10 bases fitting TRBD2. This CDR3 is built from 15 residues. CDR1 is MNHEY and CDR2 is SVGAGI in the germline V gene. V dropped 7 bases and J dropped 5; count of bases not matched to a gene: 10. The CDR3: CASNPLAGAAETQYF. In nucleotides, the CDR3 is TGTGCCAGCAATCCCCTAGCGGGGGCTGCGGAGACCCAGTACTTC.

This clonotype was seen repeatedly, ten times or more. The chain has TRBV12-3 or TRBV12-4 and TRBJ2-5; 10 bases match TRBD2. The CDR3 sequence is 17 residues long. V lost 3 bases to trimming and J lost 1 base; unmatched junction nucleotides: 8. The chain's CDR3 is CASSLALAGWTQETQYF. The CDR3 DNA is TGTGCCAGCAGTTTGGCACTAGCGGGGTGGACCCAAGAGACCCAGTACTTC.

In its sample, this clonotype was seen many times. The chain has TRBV10-3 and TRBJ2-3, with D possibly being TRBD2 (6 bases). In germline, CDR1 is ENHRY, CDR2 SYGVKD. The CDR3 extends over 14 amino acids. Trimming took 8 bases from V and 0 from J, leaving 12 bases between them. DNA of the CDR3: TGTGCCATCGGTCCGGGGACTAGCACAGATACGCAGTATTTT. Translation gives CAIGPGTSTDTQYF.

This clonotype was seen more than once but under ten times. The J gene is TRBJ2-7, the V gene TRBV27, with D unclear. The germline gives CDR1 MNHEY, CDR2 SMNVEV (reference sequence). Trimming stripped 5 bases from V and 6 bases from J, with 20 bases between. The CDR3 runs to 15 residues. CDR3 protein: CASSQRPRDPPEQYF. The CDR3 DNA reads as TGTGCCAGCAGTCAACGCCCAAGGGATCCTCCCGAGCAGTACTTC.

This clonotype was counted ten times or more. The chain recombines TRBV5-6 with TRBJ1-5, with D possibly TRBD1 on 6 matching bases. The CDR3 consists of 16 residues. Trimming removed 4 bases at V and 4 bases at J, with 18 bases between. CDR1 is SGHDT and CDR2 is YYEEEE in the germline V gene. The CDR3 DNA reads as TGTGCCAGCAGCCCCGACGGGGGGGGCCCTAATCAGCCCCAGCATTTT. Protein sequence: CASSPDGGGPNQPQHF.

This clonotype showed up just a few times. The chain is built from TRBV2 and TRBJ1-5, with D unresolved. The V end was cut by 3 bases, the J end by 2 bases, with 11 bases between. The CDR3 length is 15 residues. Germline CDR1 SNHLY, CDR2 FYNNEI. CDR3 sequence: CASSEAVAGNQPQHF. As DNA, the CDR3 is TGTGCCAGCAGTGAGGCAGTGGCGGGCAATCAGCCCCAGCATTTT.

This clonotype is termed medium-sized. V gene TRBV7-2 combines with J gene TRBJ1-4; possibly TRBD1 for D (5 bases). Deletions cut 3 bases from V and 0 bases from J, with 8 bases between. CDR3 size: 15 residues. The germline V gene has CDR1 SGHTA and CDR2 FQGNSA. In nucleotides, the CDR3 is TGTGCCAGCAGCTTGGGGGATTCAACTAATGAAAAACTGTTTTTT. Translated, it gives CASSLGDSTNEKLFF.

At least ten counts were recorded for this clonotype. The chain couples TRBV5-1 to TRBJ1-2, with a possible D match to TRBD1 (5 bases). With 4 bases removed from V and 2 bases from J, the gap between germline ends came to 15 bases. The CDR3 has 15 amino acids. Germline CDR1 is SGHRS and CDR2 is YFSETQ. The CDR3 DNA reads as TGCGCCAGCAGCCCCACCGGGACTCACAACTATGGCTACACCTTC. Translating gives CASSPTGTHNYGYTF.

This clonotype was seen a few times. V gene TRBV29-1 combines with J gene TRBJ2-3; D ambiguous. V lost 6 bases and J 4 bases, leaving 14 bases between the germline ends. Germline-derived CDR1 and CDR2 are SQVTM and ANQGSEA. The CDR3 has 13 residues. The CDR3 DNA follows: TGCAGCGTGGACCAGGATTTATCAGATACGCAGTATTTT. As protein: CSVDQDLSDTQYF.

This clonotype was seen ten or more times. V usage is TRBV10-1 and J usage is TRBJ2-5, with D possibly TRBD1 on 7 matching bases. The CDR3 loop spans 16 amino acids. The germline V and J ends were trimmed by 4 bases and 4 bases, with 19 bases remaining between them. Germline values: CDR1 WNHNN, CDR2 SYGVQD (reference sequence). The CDR3 here is CASSGSERRDRETQYF. Written as DNA, the CDR3 is TGCGCCAGCAGTGGTTCCGAGCGGAGGGACAGAGAGACCCAGTACTTC.